This T cell receptor (beta chain) was sequenced in a study of CD8 T cells in Susac syndrome (dated by TCRdb to about 2019). Study-wide context: Repertoire sequencing was used to test whether CD8+ T cell activation and differentiation in Susac syndrome was antigen driven.

RNA was extracted with the RNeasy kit and roughly 0.45 to 1 ug was reverse transcribed using random hexamers. TCR beta CDR3 regions were amplified with the immunoSEQ multiplex PCR assay covering 54 Vbeta and 13 Jbeta segments. PCR amplification bias was corrected by using a synthetic template baseline for primer optimization and computational correction. As for how the authors treated the data: Reads were annotated to V, D and J genes per IMGT and analyzed with immunoSEQ Analyzer, keeping only productive sequences. To calculate clonality, Shannon entropy was normalized by log2 of the number of productive unique sequences and then subtracted from one. Public and private clones were assessed among the 100 most prevalent clones of each patient and control. Clones were defined as Susac-specific when absent from the healthy and MS cohorts, from about 1,100 published viral clones and from other ImmuneACCESS disease sequences. Clones were called with MiXCR by TCRdb after fastp trimmed the public reads at Q25, and only in-frame beta chains were retained. Rows are unified per CDR3 protein, each entry keeping the most common DNA and genes. These V and J calls derive from TCRdb rather than the authors' analysis. For this sample there are about 170,000 distinct CDR3 sequences; roughly 92% appear just once. Of the sample, roughly 0.094% is held by the ten largest clones.

V sheds 7 bases and J sheds 2 bases, leaving 6 bases between their ends. The CDR3 runs 12 amino acids, cysteine and phenylalanine included. The DNA shown is the 36-base CDR3, in frame from base 1. Overall study results and their limits: The number of individuals in the TCR sequencing and HLA analysis was recognized as being relatively small.

With regard to this clonotype: Its antigen specificity is not known. Per-nucleotide qualities are absent, and no much larger clonotype sits a single base away.

Peripheral blood CD8+ and CD4+ T cells from healthy donors, Susac syndrome patients and multiple sclerosis patients were profiled using high-throughput TCR beta sequencing. The multiple sclerosis controls were treatment-naive patients whose relapsing-remitting disease, either stable or active, fulfilled the revised McDonald criteria. CD8+ TEMRA cells were enriched by FACS, while bulk CD8+ and CD4+ T cells were purified by magnetic negative isolation. Blood was drawn into EDTA tubes, processed within 24 hours, and PBMCs were isolated by density gradient centrifugation. PBMCs intended for TCR sequencing were cryopreserved in liquid nitrogen and were subsequently thawed in a 37 degrees C water bath. The sorted or isolated CD4+, CD8+ and CD8+ TEMRA cells reached a purity of at least 90%.

The origin of this receptor is a human donor with multiple sclerosis. The chain is made from TRBV12-3 or TRBV12-4 and TRBJ1-5; the D gene lacks a confident call. Sequencing was performed on CD4+ T cells from PBMCs. The nucleotide sequence is TGTGCCAGCACCCATGGCAATCAGCCCCAGCATTTT. The resulting protein is CASTHGNQPQHF.